This T cell receptor beta chain derives from a study of early T cells in non-severe SARS-CoV-2 infection. TCRdb itself ran the 5' RACE reads through MiXCR, one entry per CDR3 protein. The sample consists of tens of thousands of distinct CDR3 sequences, 3% to 4% of them appearing once. In its sample, this clonotype was seen a few times. The specimen was whole blood. The receptor was isolated from an adult who was a healthcare worker with PCR-confirmed SARS-CoV-2 infection or an uninfected control (not recorded which).

The CDR3 region is CASSPSGVSYEQYF. The CDR3 nucleotides read TGTGCCAGCAGTCCATCAGGAGTCTCCTACGAGCAGTACTTC. The rearrangement uses TRBV6-2 or TRBV6-3 and TRBJ2-7; no clear D gene. Germline CDR1 MNHEY, CDR2 SVGEGT. Trimming removed 5 bases from V and 0 bases from J, with 11 bases in between. The CDR3 contains 14 residues.